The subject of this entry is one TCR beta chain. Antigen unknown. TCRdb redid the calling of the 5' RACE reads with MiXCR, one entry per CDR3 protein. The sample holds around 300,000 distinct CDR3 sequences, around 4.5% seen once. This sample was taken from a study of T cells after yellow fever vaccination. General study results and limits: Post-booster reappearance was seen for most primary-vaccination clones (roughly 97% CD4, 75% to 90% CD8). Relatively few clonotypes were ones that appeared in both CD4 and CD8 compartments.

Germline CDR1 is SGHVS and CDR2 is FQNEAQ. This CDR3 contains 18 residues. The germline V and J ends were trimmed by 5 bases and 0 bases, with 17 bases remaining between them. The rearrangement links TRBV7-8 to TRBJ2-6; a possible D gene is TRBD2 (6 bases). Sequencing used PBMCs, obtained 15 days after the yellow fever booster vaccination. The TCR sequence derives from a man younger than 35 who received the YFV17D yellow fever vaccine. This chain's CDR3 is CASSVRDLQYSGANVLTF. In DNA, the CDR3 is TGTGCCAGCAGCGTCCGGGACTTACAGTACTCTGGGGCCAACGTCCTGACTTTC.